This T cell receptor (beta chain) was documented in a study of blood T cell repertoires in COVID-19. The overall study: Spain, Italy and the United States supplied samples that represented acute and convalescent COVID-19. From T cells, B-cell-depleted T cells, or PBMCs came the material, which was cDNA or gDNA.

Per the study methods: Amplified reference gene primers provided the basis for estimating nucleated cell counts. Some clones are missing from TCRdb's copy, which holds only in-frame ones; the method was immunoSEQ multiplex PCR. The D gene and trimming were derived from the DNA, and the V and J assignments and clone size from that table. The sample lists approximately 200,000 clones; roughly 80% were seen once. Germline trimming cut 4 bases from V and 8 bases from J; bases unmatched to any gene: 5. The CDR3 sequence is 14 residues long. CDR1 and CDR2 from the germline V gene are KGHSH and LQKENI. Sequencing used peripheral blood. The rearrangement uses TRBV18 and TRBJ2-1, with 10 bases fitting TRBD1. This TCR came from a woman of 80 years or more with acute or convalescent COVID-19. CDR3 in DNA: TGTGCCAGCTCACGGGGGACAGGGGACGATGAGCAGTTCTTC. Protein sequence: CASSRGTGDDEQFF. Based on the CDR3 plus reference TRBV18 and TRBJ2-1, the full variable domain is NAGVMQNPRHLVRRRGQEARLRCSPMKGHSHVYWYRQLPEEGLKFMVYLQKENIIDESGMPKERFSAEFPKEGPSILRIQQVVRGDSAAYFCASSRGTGDDEQFFGPGTRLTVL.